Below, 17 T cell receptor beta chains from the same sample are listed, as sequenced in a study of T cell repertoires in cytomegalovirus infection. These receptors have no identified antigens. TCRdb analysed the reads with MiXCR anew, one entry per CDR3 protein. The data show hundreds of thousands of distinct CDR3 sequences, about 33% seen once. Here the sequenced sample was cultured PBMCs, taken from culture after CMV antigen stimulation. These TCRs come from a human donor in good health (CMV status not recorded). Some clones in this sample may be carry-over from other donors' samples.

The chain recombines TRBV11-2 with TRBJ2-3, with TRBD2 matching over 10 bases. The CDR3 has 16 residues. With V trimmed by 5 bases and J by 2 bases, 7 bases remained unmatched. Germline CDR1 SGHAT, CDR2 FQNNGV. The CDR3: CASSLWTSGDTDTQYF. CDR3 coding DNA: TGTGCCAGCAGCCTCTGGACTAGCGGAGACACAGATACGCAGTATTTT.

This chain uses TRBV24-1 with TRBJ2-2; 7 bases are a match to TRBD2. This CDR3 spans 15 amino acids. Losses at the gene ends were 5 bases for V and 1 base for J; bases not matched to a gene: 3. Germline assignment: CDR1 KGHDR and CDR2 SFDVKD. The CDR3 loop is CATSAGGRNTGELFF. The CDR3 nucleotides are TGTGCCACCAGTGCGGGAGGAAGGAACACCGGGGAGCTGTTTTTT.

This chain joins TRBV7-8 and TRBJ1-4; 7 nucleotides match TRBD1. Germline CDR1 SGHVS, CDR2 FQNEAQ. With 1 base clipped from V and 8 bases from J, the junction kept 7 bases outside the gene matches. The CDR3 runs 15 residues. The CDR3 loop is CASSLDWAGGEKLFF. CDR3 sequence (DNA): TGTGCCAGCAGCTTAGATTGGGCAGGGGGGGAAAAACTGTTTTTT.

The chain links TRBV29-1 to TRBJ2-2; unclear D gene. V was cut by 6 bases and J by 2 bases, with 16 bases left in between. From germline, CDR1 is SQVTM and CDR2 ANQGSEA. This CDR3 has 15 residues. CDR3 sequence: CSVPSGLTNTGELFF. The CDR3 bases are TGCAGCGTCCCTTCCGGGCTCACCAACACCGGGGAGCTGTTTTTT.

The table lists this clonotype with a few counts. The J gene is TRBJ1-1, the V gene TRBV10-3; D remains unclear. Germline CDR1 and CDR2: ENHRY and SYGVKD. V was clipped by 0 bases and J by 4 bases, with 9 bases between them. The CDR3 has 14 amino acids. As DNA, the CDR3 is TGTGCCATCAGTGAGTCGACCCGAGCCACTGAAGCTTTCTTT. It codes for CAISESTRATEAFF.

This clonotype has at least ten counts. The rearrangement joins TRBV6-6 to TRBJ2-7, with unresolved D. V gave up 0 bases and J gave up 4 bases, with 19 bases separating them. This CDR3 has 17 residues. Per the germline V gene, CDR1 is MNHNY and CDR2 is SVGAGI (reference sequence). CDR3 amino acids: CASSYSNRVARLYEQYV. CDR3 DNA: TGTGCCAGCAGTTACTCGAACCGAGTCGCTCGTTTGTACGAGCAGTACGTC.

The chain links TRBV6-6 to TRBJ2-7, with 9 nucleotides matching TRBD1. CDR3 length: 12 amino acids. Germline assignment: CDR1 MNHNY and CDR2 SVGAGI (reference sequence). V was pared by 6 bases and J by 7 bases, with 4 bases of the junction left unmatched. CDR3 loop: CASSTGGYEQYV. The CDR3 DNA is TGTGCCAGCAGCACAGGGGGCTATGAGCAGTACGTC.

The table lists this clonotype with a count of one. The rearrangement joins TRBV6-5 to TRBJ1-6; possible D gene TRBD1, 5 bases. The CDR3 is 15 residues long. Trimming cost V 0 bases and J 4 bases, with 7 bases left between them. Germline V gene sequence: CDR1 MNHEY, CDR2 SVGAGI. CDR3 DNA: TGTGCCAGCAGTTACTCGACAGTTTATAATTCACCCCTCCACTTT. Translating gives CASSYSTVYNSPLHF.

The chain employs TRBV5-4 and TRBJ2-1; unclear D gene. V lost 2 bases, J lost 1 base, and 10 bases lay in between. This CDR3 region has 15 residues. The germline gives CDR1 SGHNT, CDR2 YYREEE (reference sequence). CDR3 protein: CASSFEPKSYNEQFF. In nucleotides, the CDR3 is TGTGCCAGCAGCTTTGAGCCCAAATCCTACAATGAGCAGTTCTTC.

CDR3 sequence (DNA): TGTGCCAGCACCCACCCTGGACAGGGAAAGGGGCCCCAGCATTTT. This codes for CASTHPGQGKGPQHF. The chain recombines TRBV6-2 or TRBV6-3 with TRBJ1-5, with TRBD1 identical over 8 bases. There are 15 residues in the CDR3. Looked up from germline, CDR1 is MNHEY and CDR2 is SVGEGT. V was pared by 7 bases and J by 9 bases, with 14 bases of the junction left unmatched.

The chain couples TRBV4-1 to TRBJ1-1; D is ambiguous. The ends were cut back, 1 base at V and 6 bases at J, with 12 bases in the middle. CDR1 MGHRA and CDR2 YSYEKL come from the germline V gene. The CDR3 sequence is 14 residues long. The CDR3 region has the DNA TGCGCCAGCAGCCAAGCCGGGCCCGGGGCTGAAGCTTTCTTT. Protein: CASSQAGPGAEAFF.

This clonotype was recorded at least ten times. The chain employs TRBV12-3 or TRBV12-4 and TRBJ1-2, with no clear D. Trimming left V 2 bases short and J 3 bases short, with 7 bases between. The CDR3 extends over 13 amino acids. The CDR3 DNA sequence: TGTGCCAGCAGTTTACCGGGGTACTATGGCTACACCTTC. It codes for CASSLPGYYGYTF.

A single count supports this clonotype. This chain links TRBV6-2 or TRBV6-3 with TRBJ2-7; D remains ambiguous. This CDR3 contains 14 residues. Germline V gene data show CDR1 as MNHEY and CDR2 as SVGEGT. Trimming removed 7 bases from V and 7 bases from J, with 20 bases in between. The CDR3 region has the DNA TGTGCCAGCACCCCGCGGCGGCAGAAGCTAGAGCAGTACTTC. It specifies CASTPRRQKLEQYF.

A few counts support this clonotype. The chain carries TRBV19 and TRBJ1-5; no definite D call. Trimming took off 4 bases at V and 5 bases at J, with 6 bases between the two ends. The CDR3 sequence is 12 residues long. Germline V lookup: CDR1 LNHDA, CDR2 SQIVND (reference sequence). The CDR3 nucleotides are TGTGCCAGTAGTACAGGTTATCAGCCCCAGCATTTT. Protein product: CASSTGYQPQHF. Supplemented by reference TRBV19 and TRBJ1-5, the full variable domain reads DGGITQSPKYLFRKEGQNVTLSCEQNLNHDAMYWYRQDPGQGLRLIYYSQIVNDFQKGDIAEGYSVSREKKESFPLTVTSAQKNPTAFYLCASSTGYQPQHFGDGTRLSIL.

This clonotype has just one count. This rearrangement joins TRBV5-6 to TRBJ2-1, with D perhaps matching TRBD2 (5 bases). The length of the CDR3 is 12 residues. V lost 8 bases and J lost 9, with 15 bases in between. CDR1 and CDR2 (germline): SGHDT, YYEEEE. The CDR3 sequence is CASKIASGEQFF. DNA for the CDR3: TGTGCCAGTAAAATAGCGTCGGGTGAGCAGTTCTTC.

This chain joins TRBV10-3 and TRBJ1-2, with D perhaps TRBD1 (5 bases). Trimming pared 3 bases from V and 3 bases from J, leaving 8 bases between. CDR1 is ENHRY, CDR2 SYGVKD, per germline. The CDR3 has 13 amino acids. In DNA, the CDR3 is TGTGCCATCAGTGACGGGACGGACTATGGCTACACCTTC. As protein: CAISDGTDYGYTF.

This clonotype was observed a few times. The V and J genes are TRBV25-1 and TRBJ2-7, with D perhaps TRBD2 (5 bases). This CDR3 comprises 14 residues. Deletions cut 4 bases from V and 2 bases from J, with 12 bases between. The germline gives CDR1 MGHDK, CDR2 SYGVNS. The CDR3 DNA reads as TGTGCCAGCAGTGGCCGGGAAGCCCCCTACGAGCAGTACGTC. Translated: CASSGREAPYEQYV.